Below are 10 T cell receptor beta chains sequenced from a single sample in a study of PD-1 blockade in classical Hodgkin lymphoma (TCRdb year 2020). The library was obtained by the immunoSEQ multiplex PCR assay. What TCRdb holds here is the immuneACCESS table cut down to in-frame rearrangements. Part of the clones is not present; checked against another copy, under half of the missing clones reflect an unresolved V gene, and the others are unexplained. The sample table shows 50,000 to 65,000 clones, and approximately 92% are seen once. The ten largest clones add up to 8% of the sample. The time point label, as the study defines it: cycle 4 day 1 (C4D1), after less than 7 weeks of nivolumab. Every trial patient had relapsed following autologous stem cell transplantation, and prior brentuximab vedotin exposure was what differed among cohorts A, B and C. The source was peripheral blood mononuclear cells (PBMCs), collected before the fourth cycle of nivolumab. The receptors come from a human donor with classical Hodgkin lymphoma.

The gene calls are TRBV6-5 and TRBJ1-6; 10 nucleotides align to TRBD1. The CDR3 length is 14 residues. Germline lookup yields CDR1 MNHEY and CDR2 SVGAGI. Losses at the gene ends were 8 bases for V and 7 bases for J; bases not matched to a gene: 5. CDR3 nucleotides: TGTGCCAGCGGGGGACAGGGGAGGAATTCACCCCTCCACTTT. Translation: CASGGQGRNSPLHF.

This rearrangement joins TRBV27 to TRBJ2-7; D is undetermined. The CDR3 sequence is 14 residues long. The V and J ends lost 5 bases and 1 base respectively, with 12 bases between them. Germline CDR1 and CDR2: MNHEY and SMNVEV (reference sequence). This CDR3 reads CASSPRTESYEQYF. The DNA of the CDR3 is TGTGCCAGCAGTCCCCGGACGGAATCCTACGAGCAGTACTTC.

The genes are TRBV11-2 and TRBJ2-3, with TRBD2 identical over 8 bases. The ends lost 5 bases at V and 2 bases at J; junction bases unmatched: 15. The CDR3 consists of 18 residues. Germline V gene sequence: CDR1 SGHAT, CDR2 FQNNGV. CDR3 nucleotide sequence: TGTGCCAGCAGCCCGAGACACCCGGGACTAGGGATCACAGATACGCAGTATTTT. This encodes CASSPRHPGLGITDTQYF.

The chain employs TRBV5-1 and TRBJ1-6, with D unclear. Trimming removed 0 bases at V and 7 bases at J, with 8 bases between. The germline CDR1 and CDR2 sequences are SGHRS and YFSETQ. The CDR3 covers 14 residues. Here the CDR3 DNA reads TGCGCCAGCAGCTTGGAAGGGAGGAATTCACCCCTCCACTTT. It yields the protein CASSLEGRNSPLHF.

This clone was detected once. The V call is TRBV5-4, the J call TRBJ2-3; 7 bases align to TRBD1. The CDR3 is made up of 15 amino acids. Looked up from germline, CDR1 is SGHNT and CDR2 is YYREEE (reference sequence). Losses at the gene ends were 4 bases for V and 2 bases for J; bases not matched to a gene: 7. The CDR3 nucleotides read TGTGCCAGCAGCGACCGGGACAGACACACAGATACGCAGTATTTT. This sequence encodes CASSDRDRHTDTQYF. Together with reference TRBV5-4 and TRBJ2-3, the CDR3 gives the full variable domain: ETGVTQSPTHLIKTRGQQVTLRCSSQSGHNTVSWYQQALGQGPQFIFQYYREEENGRGNFPPRFSGLQFPNYSSELNVNALELDDSALYLCASSDRDRHTDTQYFGPGTRLTVL.

V and J are TRBV10-3 and TRBJ2-7; 7 bases line up with TRBD2. In germline, CDR1 is ENHRY, CDR2 SYGVKD. The V segment lost 11 bases and the J segment 6 bases; nucleotides outside the gene matches: 22. This CDR3 has 16 residues. CDR3 bases: TGTGCCTTCAATAGCGGGTGTTTCCCCCTCGTGTGCGAGCAGTACTTC. This codes for CAFNSGCFPLVCEQYF.

The chain carries TRBV5-1 and TRBJ2-3, with 10 bases fitting TRBD1. The V gene end was trimmed by 4 bases and the J gene end by 4 bases; junction bases not matched to a gene: 3. The CDR3 contains 14 residues. Per the germline V gene, CDR1 is SGHRS and CDR2 is YFSETQ. CDR3 loop: CASSPGTGADTQYF. The DNA of the CDR3 is TGCGCCAGCAGCCCCGGGACAGGGGCAGATACGCAGTATTTT.

The gene calls are TRBV7-6 and TRBJ2-1; D is uncertain. From germline, CDR1 is SGHVS and CDR2 FNYEAQ. The CDR3 is 15 amino acids. Trimming left V 5 bases short and J 6 bases short, with 17 bases between. The CDR3 protein is CASSRQPGGGNEQFF. The CDR3 nucleotides read TGTGCCAGCAGCCGGCAGCCTGGTGGCGGCAATGAGCAGTTCTTC.

The rearrangement uses TRBV7-7 and TRBJ2-1; the D call may be TRBD1 or TRBD2 (5 bases each). Trimming removed 3 bases at V and 5 bases at J, with 14 bases between. The CDR3 length is 15 residues. The germline CDR1 and CDR2 sequences are SSHAT and FNYEAQ (reference sequence). The CDR3 region is CASSFGETVNNEQFF. The CDR3 coding sequence is TGTGCCAGCAGCTTTGGGGAGACAGTTAACAATGAGCAGTTCTTC.

This chain uses TRBV27 with TRBJ2-7; 8 bases match TRBD2. V was pared by 5 bases and J by 3 bases, with 9 bases of the junction left unmatched. CDR3 length: 15 residues. Germline lookup yields CDR1 MNHEY and CDR2 SMNVEV (reference sequence). The CDR3 here is CASSIGLAGLYEQYF. The CDR3 nucleotides are TGTGCCAGCAGTATTGGTCTAGCGGGCCTCTACGAGCAGTACTTC.